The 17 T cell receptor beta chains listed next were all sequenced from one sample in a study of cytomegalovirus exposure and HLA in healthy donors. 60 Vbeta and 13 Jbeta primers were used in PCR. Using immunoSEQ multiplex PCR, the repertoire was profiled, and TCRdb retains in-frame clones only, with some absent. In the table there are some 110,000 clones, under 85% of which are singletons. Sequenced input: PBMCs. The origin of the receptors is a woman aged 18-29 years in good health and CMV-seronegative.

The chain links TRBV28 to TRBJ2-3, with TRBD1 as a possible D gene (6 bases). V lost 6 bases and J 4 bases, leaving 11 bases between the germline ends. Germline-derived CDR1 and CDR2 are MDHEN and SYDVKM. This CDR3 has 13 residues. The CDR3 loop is CASSNRVADTQYF. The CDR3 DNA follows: TGTGCCAGCAGCAACAGGGTTGCAGATACGCAGTATTTT.

This chain's CDR3 is CASSYSTDTQYF. CDR3 nucleotides: TGTGCCAGCTCATACTCCACAGATACGCAGTATTTT. The chain is built from TRBV18 and TRBJ2-3; D remains unclear. Per the germline V gene, CDR1 is KGHSH and CDR2 is LQKENI. The CDR3 has 12 residues. V dropped 5 bases and J dropped 2 bases, with 5 bases sitting between them.

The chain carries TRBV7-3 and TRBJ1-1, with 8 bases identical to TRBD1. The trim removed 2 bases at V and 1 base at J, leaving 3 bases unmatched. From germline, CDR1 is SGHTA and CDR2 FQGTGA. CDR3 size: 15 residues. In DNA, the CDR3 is TGTGCCAGCAGCTTAGGGCAGGGGGCGAACACTGAAGCTTTCTTT. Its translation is CASSLGQGANTEAFF. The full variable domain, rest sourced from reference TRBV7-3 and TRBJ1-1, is GAGVSQTPSNKVTEKGKYVELRCDPISGHTALYWYRQSLGQGPEFLIYFQGTGAADDSGLPNDRFFAVRPEGSVSTLKIQRTERGDSAVYLCASSLGQGANTEAFFGQGTRLTVV.

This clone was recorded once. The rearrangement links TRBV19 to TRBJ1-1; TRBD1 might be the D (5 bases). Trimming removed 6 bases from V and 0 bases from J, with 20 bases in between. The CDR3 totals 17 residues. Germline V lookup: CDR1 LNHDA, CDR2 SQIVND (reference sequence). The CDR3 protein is CASSPLQGAKMNTEAFF. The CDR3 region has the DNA TGTGCCAGTAGCCCTCTACAAGGGGCCAAGATGAACACTGAAGCTTTCTTT. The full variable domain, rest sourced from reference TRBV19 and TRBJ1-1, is DGGITQSPKYLFRKEGQNVTLSCEQNLNHDAMYWYRQDPGQGLRLIYYSQIVNDFQKGDIAEGYSVSREKKESFPLTVTSAQKNPTAFYLCASSPLQGAKMNTEAFFGQGTRLTVV.

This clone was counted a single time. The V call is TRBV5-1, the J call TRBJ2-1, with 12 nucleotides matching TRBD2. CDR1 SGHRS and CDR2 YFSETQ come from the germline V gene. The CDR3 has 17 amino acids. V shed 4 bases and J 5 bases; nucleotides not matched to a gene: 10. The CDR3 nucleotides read TGCGCCAGCAGCCTGCTTACTAGCGGGGGGCACAACAATGAGCAGTTCTTC. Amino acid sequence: CASSLLTSGGHNNEQFF.

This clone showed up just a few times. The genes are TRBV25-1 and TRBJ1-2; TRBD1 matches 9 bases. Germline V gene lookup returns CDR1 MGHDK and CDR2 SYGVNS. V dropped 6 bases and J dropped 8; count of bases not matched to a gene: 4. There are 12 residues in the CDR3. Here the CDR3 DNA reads TGTGCCAGCAGGGGGACAGGGAAGGGCTACACCTTC. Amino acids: CASRGTGKGYTF.

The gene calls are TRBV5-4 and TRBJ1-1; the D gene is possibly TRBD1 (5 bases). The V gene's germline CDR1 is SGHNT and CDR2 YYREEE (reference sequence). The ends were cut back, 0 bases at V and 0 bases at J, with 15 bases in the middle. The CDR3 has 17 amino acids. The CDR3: CASSLAQGLSVNTEAFF. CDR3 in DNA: TGTGCCAGCAGCTTGGCGCAGGGATTATCGGTGAACACTGAAGCTTTCTTT.

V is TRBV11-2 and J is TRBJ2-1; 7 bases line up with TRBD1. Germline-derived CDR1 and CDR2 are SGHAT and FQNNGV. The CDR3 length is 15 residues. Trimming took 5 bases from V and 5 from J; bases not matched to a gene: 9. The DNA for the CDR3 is TGTGCCAGCAGCCCGAGGTACGGGACAGACAATGAGCAGTTCTTC. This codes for CASSPRYGTDNEQFF.

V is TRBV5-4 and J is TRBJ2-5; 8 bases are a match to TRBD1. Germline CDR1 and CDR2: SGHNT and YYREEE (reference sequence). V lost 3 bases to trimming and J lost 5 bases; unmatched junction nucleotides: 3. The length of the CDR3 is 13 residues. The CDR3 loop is CASSSTGGETQYF. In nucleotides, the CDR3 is TGTGCCAGCAGCTCAACAGGGGGGGAGACCCAGTACTTC.

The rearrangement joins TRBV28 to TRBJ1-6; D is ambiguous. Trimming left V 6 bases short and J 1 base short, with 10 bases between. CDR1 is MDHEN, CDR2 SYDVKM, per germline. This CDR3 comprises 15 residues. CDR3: CASRTLVSYNSPLHF. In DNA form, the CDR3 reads TGTGCCAGCAGAACCCTAGTATCCTATAATTCACCCCTCCACTTT.

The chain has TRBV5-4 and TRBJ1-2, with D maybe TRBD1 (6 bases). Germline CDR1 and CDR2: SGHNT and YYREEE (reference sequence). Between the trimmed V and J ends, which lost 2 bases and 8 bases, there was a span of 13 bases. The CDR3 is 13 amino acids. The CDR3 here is CASSFRGGQGYTF. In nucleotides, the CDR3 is TGTGCCAGCAGCTTCAGGGGAGGGCAAGGCTACACCTTC.

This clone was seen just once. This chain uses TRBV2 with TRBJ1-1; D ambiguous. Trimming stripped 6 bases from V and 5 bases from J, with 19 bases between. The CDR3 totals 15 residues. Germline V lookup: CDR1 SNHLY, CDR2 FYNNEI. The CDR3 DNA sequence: TGTGCCAGCAGACTAGCACCGGGCTCATTTACTGAAGCTTTCTTT. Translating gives CASRLAPGSFTEAFF.

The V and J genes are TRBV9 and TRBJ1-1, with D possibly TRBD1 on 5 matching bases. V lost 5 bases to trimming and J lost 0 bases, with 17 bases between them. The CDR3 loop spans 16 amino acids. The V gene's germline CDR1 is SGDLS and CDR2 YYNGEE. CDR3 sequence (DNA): TGTGCCAGCAGTCGTAGGTGGGGCGGGATGAACACTGAAGCTTTCTTT. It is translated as CASSRRWGGMNTEAFF.

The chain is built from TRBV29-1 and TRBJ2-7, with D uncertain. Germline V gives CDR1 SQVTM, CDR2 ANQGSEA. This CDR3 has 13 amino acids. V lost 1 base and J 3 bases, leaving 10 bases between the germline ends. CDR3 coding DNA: TGCAGCGTTGAAGGAGGTCGCTACTACGAGCAGTACTTC. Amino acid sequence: CSVEGGRYYEQYF.

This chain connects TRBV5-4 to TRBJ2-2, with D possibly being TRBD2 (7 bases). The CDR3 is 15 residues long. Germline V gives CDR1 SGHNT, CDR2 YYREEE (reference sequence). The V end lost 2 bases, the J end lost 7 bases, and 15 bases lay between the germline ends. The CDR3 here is CASSFPRGAGGELFF. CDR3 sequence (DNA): TGTGCCAGCAGCTTCCCCCGGGGGGCTGGCGGGGAGCTGTTTTTT.

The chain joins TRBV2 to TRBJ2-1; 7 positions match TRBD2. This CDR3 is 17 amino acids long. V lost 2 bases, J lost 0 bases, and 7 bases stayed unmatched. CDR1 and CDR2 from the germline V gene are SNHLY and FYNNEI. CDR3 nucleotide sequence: TGTGCCAGCAGTGAACTGGGCGGGGGATTCTCCTACAATGAGCAGTTCTTC. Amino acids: CASSELGGGFSYNEQFF.

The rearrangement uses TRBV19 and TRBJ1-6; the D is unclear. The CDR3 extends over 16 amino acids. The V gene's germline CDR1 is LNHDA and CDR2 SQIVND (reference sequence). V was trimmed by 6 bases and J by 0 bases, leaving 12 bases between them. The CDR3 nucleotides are TGTGCCAGTAGGGCAGTATCAGACTCCTATAATTCACCCCTCCACTTT. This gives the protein CASRAVSDSYNSPLHF.